The clone carrying this TCR beta chain was found many times. The antigen is undetermined. The data are from a study of response to subunit inactivated influenza vaccine. In TCRdb, the RT-PCR reads were re-called with MiXCR into one record per CDR3 protein. Counted here are about 240,000 distinct CDR3 sequences, approximately 12% occurring once; the ten biggest clones make up 7.5% to 10%. With V trimmed by 2 bases and J by 0 bases, 7 bases remained unmatched. The CDR3 has 17 amino acids. CDR1 MDHEN and CDR2 SYDVKM come from the germline V gene. Findings and caveats of the study: Authors suggested few new T cells are recruited by each seasonal influenza vaccination.

This specimen was non-naive T cells sorted from PBMCs, taken 14 to 15 days before vaccination. The chain uses TRBV28 and TRBJ2-1; TRBD2 agrees at 7 bases. This receptor was taken from a man aged 50-59 years who received an inactivated influenza vaccine. In nucleotides, the CDR3 is TGTGCCAGCAGTTTAGGTCAGCGCGGGAGCTCCTACAATGAGCAGTTCTTC. Translation gives CASSLGQRGSSYNEQFF.